This TCR beta chain was captured by sequencing in a study of technical replicates of blood from a handful of donors. After removal of 5 bases from V and 5 bases from J, the junction contained 8 bases not matched to a gene. The length of the CDR3 is 15 residues. CDR1 and CDR2 (germline): SGHTA, FQGNSA. TCRdb's copy holds only in-frame clones and misses some; the assay was immunoSEQ multiplex PCR. The table has tens of thousands of clones, roughly nine tenths seen once; the top ten hold 4.5% to 5%. This TCR was sampled from a human donor in good health. Some clones in this sample may be carry-over from other donors' samples. Sequenced input: PBMCs. The genes are TRBV7-2 and TRBJ2-1; 8 positions match TRBD1. This CDR3 reads CASSPGTGPHNEQFF. The CDR3 bases are TGTGCCAGCAGCCCGGGGACAGGTCCCCACAATGAGCAGTTCTTC. Based on the CDR3 plus reference TRBV7-2 and TRBJ2-1, the full variable domain is GAGVSQSPSNKVTEKGKDVELRCDPISGHTALYWYRQSLGQGLEFLIYFQGNSAPDKSGLPSDRFSAERTGGSVSTLTIQRTQQEDSAVYLCASSPGTGPHNEQFFGPGTRLTVL.